Following are 24 T cell receptor beta chains from one sample sequenced in a study of CD8 T cells in Susac syndrome. Random-hexamer reverse transcription was applied to roughly 0.5 to 1 ug RNA. One entry per CDR3 protein results from TCRdb running MiXCR on the immunoSEQ multiplex PCR reads. The table records 160,000 or so distinct CDR3 sequences, approximately 94% of them present only once. Sequenced input: CD4+ T cells from PBMCs. These receptors originate from a human donor with Susac syndrome.

The V gene is TRBV18, the J gene TRBJ2-1; D is unresolved. The CDR3 spans 13 residues. Trimming took 3 bases from V and 7 from J, leaving 10 bases between them. Looked up from germline, CDR1 is KGHSH and CDR2 is LQKENI. The CDR3 reads CASSPLPENEQFF. In DNA, the CDR3 is TGTGCCAGCTCACCCCTCCCAGAAAATGAGCAGTTCTTC.

The chain is built from TRBV20-1 and TRBJ2-7, with D unclear. The length of the CDR3 is 13 residues. Germline CDR1 reads DFQATT; CDR2 reads SNEGSKA (reference sequence). The germline V and J ends were trimmed by 1 base and 3 bases, with 10 bases remaining between them. This chain's CDR3 is CSARGKGVYEQYF. In DNA, the CDR3 is TGCAGTGCTAGAGGCAAAGGAGTCTACGAGCAGTACTTC.

The chain combines TRBV2 with TRBJ2-5, with D perhaps TRBD1 (5 bases). This CDR3 spans 15 amino acids. Trimming left V 6 bases short and J 5 bases short, with 19 bases between. Germline V gene lookup returns CDR1 SNHLY and CDR2 FYNNEI. CDR3 protein: CASSPLGRVGETQYF. DNA of the CDR3: TGTGCCAGCAGCCCCCTCGGCAGGGTTGGTGAGACCCAGTACTTC. The variable domain in full, with the rest retrieved from reference TRBV2 and TRBJ2-5, is EPEVTQTPSHQVTQMGQEVILRCVPISNHLYFYWYRQILGQKVEFLVSFYNNEISEKSEIFDDQFSVERPDGSNFTLKIRSTKLEDSAMYFCASSPLGRVGETQYFGPGTRLLVL.

The V gene is TRBV20-1, the J gene TRBJ2-5; D might be TRBD2 (5 bases). The CDR3 consists of 14 residues. Deletions cut 4 bases from V and 3 bases from J, with 15 bases between. Germline CDR1 reads DFQATT; CDR2 reads SNEGSKA (reference sequence). The CDR3 DNA follows: TGCAGTGCTAAGAGGGCAGTTAAAGAAGAGACCCAGTACTTC. Amino acids: CSAKRAVKEETQYF.

V is TRBV10-3 and J is TRBJ2-7; possible D gene TRBD2, 7 bases. CDR1 ENHRY and CDR2 SYGVKD come from the germline V gene. This CDR3 is 15 amino acids long. V lost 11 bases and J lost 0, with 20 bases in between. The CDR3 DNA is TGTGCCCATTCCCGGGGGGACACACTCTCCTACGAGCAGTACTTC. It specifies CAHSRGDTLSYEQYF.

This clonotype was observed a single time. The chain combines TRBV7-9 with TRBJ1-4; D unresolved. The ends were cut back, 1 base at V and 10 bases at J, with 7 bases in the middle. Germline CDR1 is SEHNR and CDR2 is FQNEAQ (reference sequence). The CDR3 is 12 amino acids. The CDR3 here is CASSLESGKLFF. The CDR3 coding sequence is TGTGCCAGCAGCTTAGAGAGTGGAAAACTGTTTTTT.

V and J are TRBV9 and TRBJ1-5, with D possibly being TRBD1 (5 bases). The CDR3 totals 15 residues. The germline V gene has CDR1 SGDLS and CDR2 YYNGEE. The germline V and J ends were trimmed by 4 bases and 3 bases, with 14 bases remaining between them. The CDR3 region is CASSSTSGINQPQHF. CDR3 coding DNA: TGTGCCAGCAGCTCGACATCAGGGATCAATCAGCCCCAGCATTTT.

V gene TRBV5-1 combines with J gene TRBJ1-2, with D perhaps TRBD1 (6 bases). Germline assignment: CDR1 SGHRS and CDR2 YFSETQ. V was shortened by 4 bases and J by 6 bases, with 16 bases between the two germline ends. This CDR3 region has 14 residues. CDR3 loop: CASSPNAGADGYTF. DNA for the CDR3: TGCGCCAGCAGCCCGAACGCAGGGGCGGATGGCTACACCTTC.

This chain connects TRBV5-4 to TRBJ2-2, with D perhaps matching TRBD2 (6 bases). There are 17 residues in the CDR3. Germline assignment: CDR1 SGHNT and CDR2 YYREEE (reference sequence). V shed 3 bases and J shed 2 bases, with 17 bases lying between them. The CDR3 nucleotides read TGTGCCAGCAGCTCCCAGAGTCTCGGGGGTAACACCGGGGAGCTGTTTTTT. Residues: CASSSQSLGGNTGELFF.

The V gene is TRBV20-1, the J gene TRBJ2-5, with TRBD1 identical over 10 bases. The CDR3 is 13 amino acids. Unmatched junction bases numbered 4, after V lost 5 bases and J lost 4 bases. Germline loops: CDR1 DFQATT, CDR2 SNEGSKA (reference sequence). CDR3 in amino acids: CSAPTGGRETQYF. DNA of the CDR3: TGCAGTGCTCCGACAGGGGGCCGAGAGACCCAGTACTTC.

V gene TRBV24-1 combines with J gene TRBJ2-3, with 11 nucleotides matching TRBD2. The V gene end was trimmed by 3 bases and the J gene end by 7 bases; junction bases not matched to a gene: 11. Germline CDR1 is KGHDR and CDR2 is SFDVKD. The CDR3 covers 17 residues. CDR3: CATSDPRSGGARYTQYF. In nucleotides, the CDR3 is TGTGCCACCAGTGATCCCCGTAGCGGGGGGGCGAGGTATACGCAGTATTTT.

This rearrangement joins TRBV2 to TRBJ1-5; no definite D call. The V end lost 4 bases, the J end lost 3 bases, and 10 bases lay between the germline ends. Germline lookup yields CDR1 SNHLY and CDR2 FYNNEI. The CDR3 contains 14 residues. The CDR3 sequence: CASSAGQINQPQHF. Written as DNA, the CDR3 is TGTGCCAGCAGTGCCGGGCAGATCAATCAGCCCCAGCATTTT.

This clonotype came up once. Relative to the germline gene, one junction end is altered; a read error may explain this. V gene TRBV3-1 combines with J gene TRBJ1-2; 7 bases fit TRBD1. The CDR3 loop spans 13 amino acids. Germline V gene data show CDR1 as LGHDT and CDR2 as YNNKEL (reference sequence). The CDR3 region is CASSQPRPGTVAF. In nucleotides, the CDR3 is TGTGCCAGCAGCCAACCTAGACCCGGGACAGTGGCCTTC.

CDR3 sequence (DNA): TGCGCCAGCAGCCAGAACGCCCCCGACGGTTATAGCAATCAGCCCCAGCATTTT. Translation gives CASSQNAPDGYSNQPQHF. V is TRBV4-1 and J is TRBJ1-5; D not resolved. Trimming removed 3 bases at V and 0 bases at J, with 18 bases between. The CDR3 totals 18 residues. Germline V gene lookup returns CDR1 MGHRA and CDR2 YSYEKL.

The gene calls are TRBV20-1 and TRBJ2-5, with D possibly being TRBD1 or TRBD2 (5 bases each). Germline CDR1 reads DFQATT; CDR2 reads SNEGSKA (reference sequence). The germline V and J ends were trimmed by 6 bases and 4 bases, with 15 bases remaining between them. The CDR3 totals 13 residues. The CDR3 DNA follows: TGCAGTGCCGCCGTCCGGGGCCTAGAGACCCAGTACTTC. As protein: CSAAVRGLETQYF.

This chain connects TRBV6-5 to TRBJ2-7; D gene ambiguous. The V and J ends lost 10 bases and 6 bases respectively, with 16 bases between them. The CDR3 loop spans 12 amino acids. Germline V gene sequence: CDR1 MNHEY, CDR2 SVGAGI. The CDR3 loop reads CATSMGFSEQYF. DNA of the CDR3: TGTGCCACCTCAATGGGCTTCTCCGAGCAGTACTTC.

The V call is TRBV12-3 or TRBV12-4, the J call TRBJ2-7, with D hard to call. Trimming took 5 bases from V and 0 from J, leaving 5 bases between them. The CDR3 consists of 12 residues. In nucleotides, the CDR3 is TGTGCCAGCAGTGCGTTCTCCTACGAGCAGTACTTC. It yields the protein CASSAFSYEQYF.

This clonotype occurred once. This rearrangement joins TRBV6-5 to TRBJ2-7; D unresolved. The V and J ends lost 2 bases and 5 bases respectively, with 4 bases between them. There are 11 residues in the CDR3. The germline V gene has CDR1 MNHEY and CDR2 SVGAGI. CDR3 in amino acids: CASSYLHEQYF. The CDR3 bases are TGTGCCAGCAGTTACCTCCACGAGCAGTACTTC.

This chain joins TRBV20-1 and TRBJ2-2; D is undetermined. Germline V lookup: CDR1 DFQATT, CDR2 SNEGSKA (reference sequence). This CDR3 comprises 12 residues. V shed 8 bases and J shed 3 bases, with 10 bases lying between them. The CDR3 sequence: CSLPRDTGELFF. The CDR3 nucleotides are TGCAGTTTGCCTCGGGACACCGGGGAGCTGTTTTTT.

The chain recombines TRBV2 with TRBJ2-1, with TRBD1 as a possible D gene (6 bases). The CDR3 is 14 amino acids. Trimming pared 8 bases from V and 4 bases from J, leaving 15 bases between. Per the germline V gene, CDR1 is SNHLY and CDR2 is FYNNEI. CDR3 DNA sequence: TGTGCCAGCGCTCCCGGGACATCTTACAATGAGCAGTTCTTC. Translating gives CASAPGTSYNEQFF.

This chain links TRBV15 with TRBJ2-5; D is uncertain. CDR1 LNHNV and CDR2 YYDKDF come from the germline V gene (reference sequence). This CDR3 is 13 amino acids long. Trimming took off 6 bases at V and 5 bases at J, with 13 bases between the two ends. The DNA of the CDR3 is TGTGCCACCAGGCCTCCCAGCAGGGAGACCCAGTACTTC. Encoded protein: CATRPPSRETQYF. Complete variable domain (other parts from reference TRBV15 and TRBJ2-5): DAMVIQNPRYQVTQFGKPVTLSCSQTLNHNVMYWYQQKSSQAPKLLFHYYDKDFNNEADTPDNFQSRRPNTSFCFLDIRSPGLGDTAMYLCATRPPSRETQYFGPGTRLLVL.

The genes are TRBV6-5 and TRBJ1-5; D remains unclear. The CDR3 extends over 15 amino acids. CDR1 and CDR2 (germline): MNHEY, SVGAGI. The V gene lost 0 bases and the J gene lost 2 bases, with 8 bases spanning the gap. CDR3 sequence reads: CASSYSQRGNQPQHF. The DNA for the CDR3 is TGTGCCAGCAGTTACTCACAGCGCGGCAATCAGCCCCAGCATTTT.

The rearrangement links TRBV5-1 to TRBJ2-3; possibly TRBD2 for D (7 bases). The V end was cut by 4 bases, the J end by 3 bases, with 15 bases between. This CDR3 has 15 residues. The germline V gene encodes CDR1 SGHRS and CDR2 YFSETQ. The CDR3 DNA follows: TGCGCCAGCAGCGCCGAGGGGGGGCTGACAGATACGCAGTATTTT. Encoded protein: CASSAEGGLTDTQYF.

This chain links TRBV5-1 with TRBJ2-1; TRBD1 matches 7 bases. CDR3 length: 13 residues. The junction had 8 bases not matched to a gene; V was cut back by 4 bases and J by 10 bases. Germline CDR1 reads SGHRS; CDR2 reads YFSETQ. The DNA for the CDR3 is TGCGCCAGCAGCGCCCAGGGGGTTGACGAGCAGTTCTTC. The encoded protein is CASSAQGVDEQFF.